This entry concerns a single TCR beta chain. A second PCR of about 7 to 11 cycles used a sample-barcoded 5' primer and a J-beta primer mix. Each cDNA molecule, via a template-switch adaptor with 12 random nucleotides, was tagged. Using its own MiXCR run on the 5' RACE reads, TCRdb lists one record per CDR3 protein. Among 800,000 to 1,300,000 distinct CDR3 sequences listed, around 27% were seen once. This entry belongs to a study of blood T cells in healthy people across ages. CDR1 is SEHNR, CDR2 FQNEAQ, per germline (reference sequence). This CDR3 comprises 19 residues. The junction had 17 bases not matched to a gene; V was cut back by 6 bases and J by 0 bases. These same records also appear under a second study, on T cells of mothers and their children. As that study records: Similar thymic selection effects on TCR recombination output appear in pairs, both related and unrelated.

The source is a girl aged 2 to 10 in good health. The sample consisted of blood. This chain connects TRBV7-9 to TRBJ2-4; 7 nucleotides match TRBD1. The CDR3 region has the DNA TGTGCCAGCAGTCCGTCTATCCGGGACAGTGAGGTAGCCAAAAACATTCAGTACTTC. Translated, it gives CASSPSIRDSEVAKNIQYF.